These 17 T cell receptor beta chains share one sample of origin, sequenced in a study of cytomegalovirus exposure and HLA in healthy donors. Both 60 Vbeta primers and 13 Jbeta primers went into the PCR. The table came from immunoSEQ multiplex PCR; TCRdb's copy has only in-frame clones and leaves some out. The sample consists of about 130,000 clones, under 20% of them appearing once. Sequenced sample: PBMCs. These receptors were collected from a female donor in good health and CMV-seropositive.

This chain connects TRBV28 to TRBJ2-5, with 9 bases that match TRBD2. Germline CDR1 and CDR2: MDHEN and SYDVKM. The CDR3 consists of 16 residues. The V segment lost 3 bases and the J segment 5 bases; nucleotides outside the gene matches: 10. DNA of the CDR3: TGTGCCAGCAGTTTGCTAGCGGGACTCCATCGGGAGACCCAGTACTTC. Encoded protein: CASSLLAGLHRETQYF.

The genes are TRBV6-5 and TRBJ1-3, with D perhaps matching TRBD1 (5 bases). Germline-derived CDR1 and CDR2 are MNHEY and SVGAGI. This CDR3 contains 15 residues. V lost 2 bases and J lost 2, with 10 bases in between. CDR3 protein: CASSYLPGTGNTIYF. The CDR3, as DNA: TGTGCCAGCAGTTACCTGCCAGGGACTGGAAACACCATATATTTT.

This clone was detected a few times. The CDR3 reads CASSLATGVPYNEQFF. The CDR3 bases are TGTGCCAGCAGCTTGGCCACAGGGGTTCCCTACAATGAGCAGTTCTTC. The V gene is TRBV5-4, the J gene TRBJ2-1, with 7 bases lining up with TRBD1. Germline CDR1 and CDR2: SGHNT and YYREEE (reference sequence). After removal of 0 bases from V and 2 bases from J, the junction contained 5 bases not matched to a gene. This CDR3 has 16 amino acids.

This clone was seen a handful of times. The chain recombines TRBV29-1 with TRBJ1-1; 7 bases map to TRBD1. CDR1 is SQVTM and CDR2 is ANQGSEA in the germline V gene. With 5 bases clipped from V and 5 bases from J, the junction kept 14 bases outside the gene matches. CDR3 length: 15 residues. The CDR3 DNA is TGCAGCGTTCCGACAGGGTCATCTGTGATGACTGAAGCTTTCTTT. Translating it yields CSVPTGSSVMTEAFF.

Only a few counts were recorded for this clone. The V call is TRBV4-2, the J call TRBJ2-7, with TRBD2 matching 13 bases. In germline, CDR1 is LGHNA, CDR2 YNFKEQ. CDR3 length: 16 residues. The ends lost 0 bases at V and 4 bases at J; junction bases unmatched: 3. For the CDR3, the DNA is TGTGCCAGCAGCCAAGAACCGGGACTAGCGGGGTACGAGCAGTACTTC. It is translated as CASSQEPGLAGYEQYF.

V usage is TRBV7-2 and J usage is TRBJ1-5; D not certain. The CDR3 sequence is 17 residues long. The germline V gene has CDR1 SGHTA and CDR2 FQGNSA. Deletions cut 1 base from V and 0 bases from J, with 13 bases between. The chain's CDR3 is CASSLDVGLYSNQPQHF. DNA of the CDR3: TGTGCCAGCAGCTTAGACGTTGGGCTGTATAGCAATCAGCCCCAGCATTTT.

The chain couples TRBV6-4 to TRBJ2-7; D call uncertain. Trimming cost V 3 bases and J 0 bases, with 9 bases left between them. The CDR3 sequence is 14 residues long. In germline, CDR1 is MRHNA, CDR2 SNTAGT. CDR3 sequence: CASSESASSYEQYF. In DNA, the CDR3 is TGTGCCAGCAGTGAGTCCGCGAGCTCCTACGAGCAGTACTTC.

V is TRBV4-3 and J is TRBJ1-1; tentatively, D is TRBD1 (6 bases). Germline values: CDR1 LGHNA, CDR2 YSLEER. V shed 0 bases and J shed 0 bases, with 8 bases lying between them. The CDR3 has 15 amino acids. The CDR3 nucleotides are TGCGCCAGCAGCCAAGACAGGGGCGTGAACACTGAAGCTTTCTTT. This sequence encodes CASSQDRGVNTEAFF.

The chain links TRBV28 to TRBJ1-3; possibly TRBD1 for D (5 bases). The V and J ends lost 1 base and 4 bases respectively, with 11 bases between them. The CDR3 is made up of 15 amino acids. Per germline, CDR1 MDHEN and CDR2 SYDVKM. Here the CDR3 DNA reads TGTGCCAGCAGTTTATTGGGCAGGGCAGGAAACACCATATATTTT. It codes for CASSLLGRAGNTIYF.

A few counts support this clone. The CDR3 region is CASSLSSGVETQYF. The CDR3 nucleotides are TGCGCCAGCAGCTTATCTAGCGGGGTCGAGACCCAGTACTTC. This chain links TRBV5-1 with TRBJ2-5, with 9 bases matching TRBD2. This CDR3 is 14 amino acids long. The germline gives CDR1 SGHRS, CDR2 YFSETQ. J gave up 5 bases and V 2 bases, and 4 bases lay outside the gene matches.

This clone has a handful of counts. The chain has TRBV27 and TRBJ1-6, with D perhaps matching TRBD1 (6 bases). The CDR3 sequence is 15 residues long. The germline V and J ends were trimmed by 6 bases and 9 bases, with 18 bases remaining between them. Germline assignment: CDR1 MNHEY and CDR2 SMNVEV (reference sequence). The CDR3 nucleotides read TGTGCCAGCAGCCCCGTACCCGCAGGGGTTTCACCCCTCCACTTT. Its translation: CASSPVPAGVSPLHF.

This chain connects TRBV28 to TRBJ1-4; tentative D call: TRBD1 (5 bases). V lost 3 bases and J lost 0, with 11 bases in between. Germline CDR1 MDHEN, CDR2 SYDVKM. The CDR3 is 16 residues long. CDR3 DNA sequence: TGTGCCAGCAGTTTTTGGGGGACTACAACTAATGAAAAACTGTTTTTT. The encoded protein is CASSFWGTTTNEKLFF.

This clone was seen only a few times. This rearrangement joins TRBV6-1 to TRBJ2-2; 10 bases match TRBD2. This CDR3 spans 18 amino acids. The J segment lost 4 bases and the V segment lost 2 bases, leaving 10 bases of the junction unmatched. Germline V lookup: CDR1 MNHNS, CDR2 SASEGT. The CDR3 loop is CASSELGLAGGVTGELFF. The CDR3 DNA reads TGTGCCAGCAGTGAACTCGGGTTAGCGGGGGGAGTCACCGGGGAGCTGTTTTTT.

This clone was seen only a few times. The V gene is TRBV7-2, the J gene TRBJ1-1; unclear D gene. The germline V and J ends were trimmed by 0 bases and 6 bases, with 11 bases remaining between them. Germline V gene data show CDR1 as SGHTA and CDR2 as FQGNSA. This CDR3 region has 14 residues. The CDR3 is CASSLARGRSEAFF. For the CDR3, the DNA is TGTGCCAGCAGCTTAGCTCGGGGTCGATCTGAAGCTTTCTTT.

This clone was detected a few times. This chain joins TRBV7-9 and TRBJ2-1; D gene ambiguous. The germline V and J ends were trimmed by 3 bases and 7 bases, with 16 bases remaining between them. The germline V gene has CDR1 SEHNR and CDR2 FQNEAQ (reference sequence). The CDR3 covers 15 residues. Here the CDR3 DNA reads TGTGCCAGCAGCTTGGGCTGGAATATGGTGAATGAGCAGTTCTTC. It codes for CASSLGWNMVNEQFF. Using reference TRBV7-9 and TRBJ2-1 for the parts outside the CDR3, the full variable domain is DTGVSQNPRHKITKRGQNVTFRCDPISEHNRLYWYRQTLGQGPEFLTYFQNEAQLEKSRLLSDRFSAERPKGSFSTLEIQRTEQGDSAMYLCASSLGWNMVNEQFFGPGTRLTVL.

The chain uses TRBV27 and TRBJ1-4; D ambiguous. CDR1 and CDR2 from the germline V gene are MNHEY and SMNVEV (reference sequence). There are 16 residues in the CDR3. Trimming pared 6 bases from V and 3 bases from J, leaving 17 bases between. CDR3 residues: CASRPLAADSNEKLFF. Written as DNA, the CDR3 is TGTGCCAGCAGGCCCCTTGCGGCAGACTCTAATGAAAAACTGTTTTTT.

The chain joins TRBV2 to TRBJ1-1, with unresolved D. V lost 6 bases and J lost 0, with 8 bases in between. The CDR3 runs 13 residues. Germline-derived CDR1 and CDR2 are SNHLY and FYNNEI. In nucleotides, the CDR3 is TGTGCCAGCAGGACCAGCGTGAACACTGAAGCTTTCTTT. Translated, it gives CASRTSVNTEAFF.